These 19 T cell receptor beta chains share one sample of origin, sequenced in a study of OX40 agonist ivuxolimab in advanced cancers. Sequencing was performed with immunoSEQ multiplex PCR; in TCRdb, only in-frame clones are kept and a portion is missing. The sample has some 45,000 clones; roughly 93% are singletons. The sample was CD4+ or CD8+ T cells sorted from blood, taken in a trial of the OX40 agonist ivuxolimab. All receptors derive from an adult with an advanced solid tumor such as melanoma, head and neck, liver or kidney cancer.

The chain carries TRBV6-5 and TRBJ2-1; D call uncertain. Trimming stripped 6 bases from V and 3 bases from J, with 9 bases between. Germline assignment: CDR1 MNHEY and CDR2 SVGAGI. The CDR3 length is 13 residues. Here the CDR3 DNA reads TGTGCCAGCAGCCACCGTTACTACAATGAGCAGTTCTTC. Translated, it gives CASSHRYYNEQFF.

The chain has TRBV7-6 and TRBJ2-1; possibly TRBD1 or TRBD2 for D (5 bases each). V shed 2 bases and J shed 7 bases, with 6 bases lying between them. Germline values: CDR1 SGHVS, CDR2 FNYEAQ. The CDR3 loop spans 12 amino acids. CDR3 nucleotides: TGTGCCAGCAGCTTATGGGGGAATGAGCAGTTCTTC. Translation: CASSLWGNEQFF. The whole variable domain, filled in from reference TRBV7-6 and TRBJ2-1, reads GAGVSQSPRYKVTKRGQDVALRCDPISGHVSLYWYRQALGQGPEFLTYFNYEAQQDKSGLPNDRFSAERPEGSISTLTIQRTEQRDSAMYRCASSLWGNEQFFGPGTRLTVL.

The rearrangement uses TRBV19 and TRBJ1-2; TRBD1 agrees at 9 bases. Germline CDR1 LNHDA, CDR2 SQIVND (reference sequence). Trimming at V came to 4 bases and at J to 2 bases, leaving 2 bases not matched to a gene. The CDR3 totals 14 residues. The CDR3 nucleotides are TGTGCCAGTAGTACTGGGACAGGGAACTATGGCTACACCTTC. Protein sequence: CASSTGTGNYGYTF.

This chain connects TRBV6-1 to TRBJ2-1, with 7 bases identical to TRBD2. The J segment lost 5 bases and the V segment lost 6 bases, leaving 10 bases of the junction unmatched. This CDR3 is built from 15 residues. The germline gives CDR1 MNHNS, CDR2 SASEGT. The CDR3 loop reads CASRPWAGVHNEQFF. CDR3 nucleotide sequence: TGTGCCAGCAGGCCATGGGCGGGAGTCCACAATGAGCAGTTCTTC.

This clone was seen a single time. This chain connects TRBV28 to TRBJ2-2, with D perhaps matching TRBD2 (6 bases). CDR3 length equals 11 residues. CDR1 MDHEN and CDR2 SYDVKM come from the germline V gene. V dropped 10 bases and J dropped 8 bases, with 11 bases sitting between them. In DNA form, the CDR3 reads TGTGCCATCCTCCGGGGGGGGGAGCTGTTTTTT. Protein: CAILRGGELFF. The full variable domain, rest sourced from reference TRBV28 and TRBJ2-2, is DVKVTQSSRYLVKRTGEKVFLECVQDMDHENMFWYRQDPGLGLRLIYFSYDVKMKEKGDIPEGYSVSREKKERFSLILESASTNQTSMYLCAILRGGELFFGEGSRLTVL.

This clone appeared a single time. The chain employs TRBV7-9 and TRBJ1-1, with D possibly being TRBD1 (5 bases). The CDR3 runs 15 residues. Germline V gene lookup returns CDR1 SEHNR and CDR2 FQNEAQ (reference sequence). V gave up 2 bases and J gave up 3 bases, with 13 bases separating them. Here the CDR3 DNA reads TGTGCCAGCAGCTTATTCGTAGGAGGGGACACTGAAGCTTTCTTT. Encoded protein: CASSLFVGGDTEAFF.

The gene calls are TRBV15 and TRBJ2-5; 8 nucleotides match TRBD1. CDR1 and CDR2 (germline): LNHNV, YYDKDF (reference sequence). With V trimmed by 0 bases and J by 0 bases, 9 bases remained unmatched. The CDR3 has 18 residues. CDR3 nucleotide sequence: TGTGCCACCAGCAGAGACCCCCAGGGGGCCCGACACCAAGAGACCCAGTACTTC. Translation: CATSRDPQGARHQETQYF. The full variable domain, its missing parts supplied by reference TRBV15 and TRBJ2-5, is DAMVIQNPRYQVTQFGKPVTLSCSQTLNHNVMYWYQQKSSQAPKLLFHYYDKDFNNEADTPDNFQSRRPNTSFCFLDIRSPGLGDTAMYLCATSRDPQGARHQETQYFGPGTRLLVL.

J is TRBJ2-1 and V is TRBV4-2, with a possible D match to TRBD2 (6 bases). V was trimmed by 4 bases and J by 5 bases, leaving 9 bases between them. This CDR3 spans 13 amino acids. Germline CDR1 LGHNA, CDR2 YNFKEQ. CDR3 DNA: TGTGCCAGCAGCCGCGGACTAAACAATGAGCAGTTCTTC. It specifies CASSRGLNNEQFF.

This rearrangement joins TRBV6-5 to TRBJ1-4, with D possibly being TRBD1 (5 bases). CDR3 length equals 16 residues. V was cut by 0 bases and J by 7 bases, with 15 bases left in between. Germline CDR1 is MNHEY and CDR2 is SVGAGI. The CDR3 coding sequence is TGTGCCAGCAGTTACTCGATCTCAGGGCGAGGTGAAAAACTGTTTTTT. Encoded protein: CASSYSISGRGEKLFF.

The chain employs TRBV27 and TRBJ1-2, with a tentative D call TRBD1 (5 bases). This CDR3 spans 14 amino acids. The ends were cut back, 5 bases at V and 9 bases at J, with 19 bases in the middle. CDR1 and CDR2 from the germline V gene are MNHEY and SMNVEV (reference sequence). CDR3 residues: CASSQGIDSYSYTF. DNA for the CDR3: TGTGCCAGCAGTCAGGGAATCGACAGTTACAGCTACACCTTC.

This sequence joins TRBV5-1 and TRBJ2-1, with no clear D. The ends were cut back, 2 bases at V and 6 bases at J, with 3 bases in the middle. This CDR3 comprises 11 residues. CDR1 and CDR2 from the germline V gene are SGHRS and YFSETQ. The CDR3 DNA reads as TGCGCCAGCAGCTTTGCCAATGAGCAGTTCTTC. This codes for CASSFANEQFF.

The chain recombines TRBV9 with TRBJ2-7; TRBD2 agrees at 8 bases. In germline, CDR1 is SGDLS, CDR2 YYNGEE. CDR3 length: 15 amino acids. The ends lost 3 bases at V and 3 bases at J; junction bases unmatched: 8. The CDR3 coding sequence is TGTGCCAGCAGCGCCGGACTAGCCGCCAACTACGAGCAGTACTTC. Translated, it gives CASSAGLAANYEQYF. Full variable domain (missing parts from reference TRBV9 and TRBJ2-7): DSGVTQTPKHLITATGQRVTLRCSPRSGDLSVYWYQQSLDQGLQFLIQYYNGEERAKGNILERFSAQQFPDLHSELNLSSLELGDSALYFCASSAGLAANYEQYFGPGTRLTVT.

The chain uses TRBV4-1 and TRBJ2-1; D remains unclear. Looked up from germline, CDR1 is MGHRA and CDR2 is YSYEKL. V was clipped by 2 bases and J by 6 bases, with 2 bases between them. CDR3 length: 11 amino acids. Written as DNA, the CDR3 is TGCGCCAGCAGCCAACTCAATGAGCAGTTCTTC. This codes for CASSQLNEQFF.

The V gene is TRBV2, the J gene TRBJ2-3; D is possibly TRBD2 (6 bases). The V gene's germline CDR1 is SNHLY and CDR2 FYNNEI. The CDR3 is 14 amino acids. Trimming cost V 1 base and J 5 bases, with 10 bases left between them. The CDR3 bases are TGTGCCAGCAGTGAAGAGGGAGGTGGAGATACGCAGTATTTT. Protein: CASSEEGGGDTQYF.

This chain's CDR3 is CASSPMGGREQFF. Written as DNA, the CDR3 is TGTGCCAGCAGCCCCATGGGAGGAAGGGAGCAGTTCTTC. The V call is TRBV2, the J call TRBJ2-1; D perhaps matches TRBD2 (6 bases). Germline CDR1 SNHLY, CDR2 FYNNEI. V lost 6 bases and J lost 10, with 16 bases in between. This CDR3 has 13 residues.

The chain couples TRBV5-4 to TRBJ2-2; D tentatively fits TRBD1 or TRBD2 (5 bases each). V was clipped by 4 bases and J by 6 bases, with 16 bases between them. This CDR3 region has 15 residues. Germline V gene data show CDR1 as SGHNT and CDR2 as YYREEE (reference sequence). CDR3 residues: CASSPGTDPAGELFF. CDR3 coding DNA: TGTGCCAGCAGCCCCGGGACGGACCCTGCCGGGGAGCTGTTTTTT.

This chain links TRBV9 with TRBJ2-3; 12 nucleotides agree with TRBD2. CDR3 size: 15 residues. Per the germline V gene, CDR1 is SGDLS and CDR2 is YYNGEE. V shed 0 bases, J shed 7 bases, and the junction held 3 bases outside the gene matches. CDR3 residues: CASSVDLAGGNTQYF. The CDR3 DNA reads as TGTGCCAGCAGCGTAGACCTAGCGGGAGGGAATACGCAGTATTTT.

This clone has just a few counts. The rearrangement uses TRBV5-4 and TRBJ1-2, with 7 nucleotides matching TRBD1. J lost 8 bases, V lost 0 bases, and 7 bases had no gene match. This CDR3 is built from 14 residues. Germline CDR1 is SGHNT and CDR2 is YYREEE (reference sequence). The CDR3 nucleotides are TGTGCCAGCAGCTTGGACAGGGGCCGCTTCGGCTACACCTTC. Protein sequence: CASSLDRGRFGYTF.

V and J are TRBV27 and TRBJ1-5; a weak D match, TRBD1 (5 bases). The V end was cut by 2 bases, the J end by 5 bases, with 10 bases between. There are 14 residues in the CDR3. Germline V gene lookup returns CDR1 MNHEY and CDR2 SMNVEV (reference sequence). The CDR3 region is CASSLAGTHQPQHF. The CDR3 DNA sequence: TGTGCCAGCAGTTTAGCAGGGACCCATCAGCCCCAGCATTTT.